The entry below gives a single T cell receptor (beta chain) sequence along with its context. Sequencing was performed with immunoSEQ multiplex PCR; in TCRdb, only in-frame clones are kept and a portion is missing. The sample lists roughly 180,000 clones, over 75% seen once, with about 5% in the top ten. Deletions cut 4 bases from V and 0 bases from J, with 20 bases between. This CDR3 contains 18 residues. CDR1 SGHDN and CDR2 FVKESK come from the germline V gene. The data originate from a study of blood T cell repertoires in COVID-19. The sequencing sample was made of PBMCs or T cells enriched from blood (not recorded which). The chain uses TRBV14 and TRBJ2-3; a possible D gene is TRBD1 (6 bases). This sequence originates from a middle-aged woman with acute COVID-19. The CDR3 loop is CASSPRRWGPTSTDTQYF. The DNA of the CDR3 is TGTGCCAGCAGCCCCAGAAGGTGGGGGCCTACTAGCACAGATACGCAGTATTTT.